The source of this T cell receptor (beta chain) is a study of T cell responses to AZD1222 COVID-19 vaccine. Study results and caveats: Vaccine-related CD4 TCRs covered spike, predominating at 160-218 and 743-854.

As for this clone: What it binds is unknown.

The CDR3 is made up of 16 amino acids. With 5 bases removed from V and 7 bases from J, the gap between germline ends came to 21 bases. Germline-derived CDR1 and CDR2 are SGHTA and FQGNSA. Profiled with immunoSEQ multiplex PCR; TCRdb holds only in-frame clones, not every one. Among 130,000 to 150,000 clones, about nine tenths were seen once, and the ten largest hold about 1.9%. This clonotype originated in an adult who received the AZD1222 COVID-19 vaccine. The rearrangement joins TRBV7-2 to TRBJ2-1; D is uncertain. The material was peripheral blood, obtained 28 days after the second AZD1222 dose. CDR3 loop: CASSSPRWRQTNEQFF. The CDR3 nucleotides are TGTGCCAGCAGCAGTCCTCGTTGGCGGCAGACGAATGAGCAGTTCTTC.